The 30 T cell receptor beta chains in this list originate from one sample, sequenced in a study of blood T cell repertoires in COVID-19. Only in-frame clones appear in the TCRdb table, and some are missing; sequencing was by immunoSEQ multiplex PCR. The sample carries about 130,000 clones, roughly 88% recorded once. Sequencing was carried out using peripheral blood. The origin of the receptors is a man over 45 with acute or convalescent COVID-19.

This chain uses TRBV27 with TRBJ1-6, with a weak D call TRBD1 (6 bases). Germline V gene lookup returns CDR1 MNHEY and CDR2 SMNVEV (reference sequence). CDR3 size: 16 residues. V was shortened by 2 bases and J by 2 bases, with 10 bases between the two germline ends. CDR3 DNA sequence: TGTGCCAGCAGTTTAGGGGGGGCCACCTATAATTCACCCCTCCACTTT. Translated: CASSLGGATYNSPLHF.

A few counts support this clone. The J gene is TRBJ1-6, the V gene TRBV6-1; D not certain. Trimming pared 1 base from V and 9 bases from J, leaving 10 bases between. This CDR3 region has 14 residues. CDR1 and CDR2 from the germline V gene are MNHNS and SASEGT. CDR3 protein: CASSEGGAISPLHF. CDR3 DNA sequence: TGTGCCAGCAGTGAAGGGGGAGCTATTTCACCCCTCCACTTT.

The chain is built from TRBV12-3 or TRBV12-4 and TRBJ2-7, with D tentatively TRBD1 (5 bases). Trimming stripped 3 bases from V and 3 bases from J, with 6 bases between. This CDR3 has 12 residues. The CDR3 DNA follows: TGTGCCAGCAGTTTGGGGCGCTACGAGCAGTACTTC. This translates into CASSLGRYEQYF.

This clone was detected only once. The CDR3 DNA reads as TGCGCCAGCAGCTTGGAGGGGATCTTGGCTGCAGATACGCAGTATTTT. Protein sequence: CASSLEGILAADTQYF. This chain joins TRBV5-1 and TRBJ2-3; tentatively, D is TRBD1 (5 bases). This CDR3 contains 16 residues. V dropped 0 bases and J dropped 4 bases, with 15 bases sitting between them. Germline V gene lookup returns CDR1 SGHRS and CDR2 YFSETQ.

This clone was detected only once. The V and J genes are TRBV28 and TRBJ2-7; 9 nucleotides agree with TRBD1. Germline V gene sequence: CDR1 MDHEN, CDR2 SYDVKM. This CDR3 region has 13 residues. Trimming at V came to 6 bases and at J to 9 bases, leaving 9 bases not matched to a gene. CDR3 loop: CASRKQGAAGQYF. The CDR3, as DNA: TGTGCCAGCAGAAAACAGGGGGCGGCTGGGCAGTACTTC. Supplemented by reference TRBV28 and TRBJ2-7, the full variable domain reads DVKVTQSSRYLVKRTGEKVFLECVQDMDHENMFWYRQDPGLGLRLIYFSYDVKMKEKGDIPEGYSVSREKKERFSLILESASTNQTSMYLCASRKQGAAGQYFGPGTRLTVT.

The chain couples TRBV27 to TRBJ2-1; TRBD2 matches 12 bases. Germline V lookup: CDR1 MNHEY, CDR2 SMNVEV (reference sequence). CDR3 size: 19 residues. The junction had 13 bases not matched to a gene; V was cut back by 5 bases and J by 2 bases. The DNA for the CDR3 is TGTGCCAGCAGTCTGAGGGGACTAGCGGGCCAAACCCCCTACAATGAGCAGTTCTTC. Amino acids: CASSLRGLAGQTPYNEQFF.

The genes are TRBV7-9 and TRBJ2-7; the D gene is possibly TRBD1 (6 bases). Trimming stripped 4 bases from V and 1 base from J, with 11 bases between. Germline V lookup: CDR1 SEHNR, CDR2 FQNEAQ (reference sequence). This CDR3 has 14 amino acids. In DNA form, the CDR3 reads TGTGCCAGCAGCTACCTACAGGGATCCTACGAGCAGTACTTC. Protein sequence: CASSYLQGSYEQYF.

A word on this clone: This same CDR3 is encoded by further DNA sequences in the sample. The gene calls are TRBV7-8 and TRBJ1-1; D is undetermined. The CDR3 extends over 14 amino acids. V lost 1 base and J 2 bases, leaving 8 bases between the germline ends. Germline V gene data show CDR1 as SGHVS and CDR2 as FQNEAQ. The CDR3 is CASSLVAGNTEAFF. The CDR3 coding sequence is TGTGCCAGCAGCTTAGTCGCAGGCAACACTGAAGCTTTCTTT.

The V gene is TRBV5-4, the J gene TRBJ1-2; tentative D call: TRBD1 (6 bases). Trimming shortened V by 4 bases and J by 6 bases, and 13 bases separated the two germline ends. The CDR3 sequence is 13 residues long. Germline V CDR1 and CDR2: SGHNT, YYREEE (reference sequence). The CDR3: CASSPQQGDGYTF. CDR3 DNA: TGTGCCAGCAGCCCACAACAGGGAGATGGCTACACCTTC.

The J gene is TRBJ1-3, the V gene TRBV21-1; the table assigns TRBD1, which was not confirmed against the DNA. TRBV21-1 is a pseudogene locus. The CDR3 has 16 residues. The CDR3 spells CASSPPDRRGVYTIYF. Written as DNA, the CDR3 is TGTGCCAGCAGCCCCCCGGACAGGAGGGGGGTGTACACCATATATTTT.

V and J are TRBV28 and TRBJ1-1; the D gene is possibly TRBD1 (5 bases). The CDR3 sequence is 13 residues long. V was shortened by 5 bases and J by 12 bases, with 19 bases between the two germline ends. CDR1 MDHEN and CDR2 SYDVKM come from the germline V gene. The CDR3 protein is CASSAGPYYYPFF. The DNA for the CDR3 is TGTGCCAGCAGTGCAGGGCCCTATTATTATCCTTTCTTT.

The chain recombines TRBV25-1 with TRBJ2-3, with D uncertain. Germline loops: CDR1 MGHDK, CDR2 SYGVNS. With 5 bases removed from V and 3 bases from J, the gap between germline ends came to 12 bases. There are 14 residues in the CDR3. CDR3 sequence reads: CASSPTPGTDTQYF. In DNA, the CDR3 is TGTGCCAGCAGTCCTACCCCCGGGACAGATACGCAGTATTTT.

This chain uses TRBV12-5 with TRBJ1-5, with a weak D call TRBD1 (6 bases). This CDR3 is 13 amino acids long. CDR1 is LGHNT, CDR2 FRNRAP, per germline. V lost 1 base and J 11 bases, leaving 12 bases between the germline ends. Here the CDR3 reads CASGLDSRGSQHF. In nucleotides, the CDR3 is TGTGCTAGTGGTTTGGACTCCAGGGGCTCCCAGCATTTT.

This clone was seen a few times. V gene TRBV7-9 combines with J gene TRBJ2-2, with D tentatively TRBD2 (6 bases). The CDR3 spans 16 residues. Germline V CDR1 and CDR2: SEHNR, FQNEAQ (reference sequence). With 5 bases removed from V and 6 bases from J, the gap between germline ends came to 19 bases. Here the CDR3 reads CASSPAGSRGAGELFF. CDR3 bases: TGTGCCAGCAGCCCCGCGGGGTCCCGCGGGGCCGGGGAGCTGTTTTTT.

V and J are TRBV12-5 and TRBJ1-1; possibly TRBD1 for D (6 bases). Germline loops: CDR1 LGHNT, CDR2 FRNRAP. The CDR3 has 16 residues. The germline V and J ends were trimmed by 1 base and 5 bases, with 17 bases remaining between them. The CDR3 DNA is TGTGCTAGTGGTTTGGCGATACCAGGGGCGAAAACTGAAGCTTTCTTT. This encodes CASGLAIPGAKTEAFF. Together with reference TRBV12-5 and TRBJ1-1, the CDR3 gives the full variable domain: DARVTQTPRHKVTEMGQEVTMRCQPILGHNTVFWYRQTMMQGLELLAYFRNRAPLDDSGMPKDRFSAEMPDATLATLKIQPSEPRDSAVYFCASGLAIPGAKTEAFFGQGTRLTVV.

The V call is TRBV5-4, the J call TRBJ1-2; 10 bases align to TRBD1. This CDR3 contains 14 residues. The germline V gene encodes CDR1 SGHNT and CDR2 YYREEE (reference sequence). V shed 5 bases and J 2 bases; nucleotides not matched to a gene: 3. The chain's CDR3 is CASRDRGRNYGYTF. The DNA for the CDR3 is TGTGCCAGCAGGGACAGGGGGAGGAACTATGGCTACACCTTC.

This rearrangement joins TRBV4-1 to TRBJ2-7; D is perhaps TRBD1 (5 bases). CDR1 MGHRA and CDR2 YSYEKL come from the germline V gene. V lost 0 bases, J lost 5 bases, and 14 bases lay in between. The CDR3 loop spans 15 amino acids. For the CDR3, the DNA is TGCGCCAGCAGCCAAGATAGGGCAGGGCGAGACGAGCAGTACTTC. This translates into CASSQDRAGRDEQYF.

J is TRBJ1-6 and V is TRBV27; 8 positions agree with TRBD1. V gave up 5 bases and J gave up 10 bases; unmatched junction bases: 10. This CDR3 spans 15 amino acids. Germline V gene data show CDR1 as MNHEY and CDR2 as SMNVEV (reference sequence). In DNA, the CDR3 is TGTGCCAGCAGTGTAATAGGACAGGGCCACTCACCCCTCCACTTT. Residues: CASSVIGQGHSPLHF.

The chain uses TRBV21-1 and TRBJ1-1; TRBD1, the table's D call, was not compared with the DNA. TRBV21-1 is a pseudogene segment. The CDR3 runs to 13 residues. CDR3: CASSLGQETEAFF. The CDR3 DNA is TGTGCCAGCAGCTTGGGACAGGAGACTGAAGCTTTCTTT.

The CDR3 loop is CASSVTGVNEQYF. CDR3 DNA sequence: TGCGCCAGCAGTGTTACAGGGGTAAACGAGCAGTACTTC. The rearrangement uses TRBV10-2 and TRBJ2-7, with 7 bases lining up with TRBD1. CDR1 WSHSY and CDR2 SAAADI come from the germline V gene. CDR3 length equals 13 residues. V trimming: 4 bases; J trimming: 5 bases; junction bases outside the gene matches: 5.

The rearrangement joins TRBV27 to TRBJ2-7; 7 nucleotides align to TRBD1. With V trimmed by 10 bases and J by 0 bases, 6 bases remained unmatched. This CDR3 spans 13 amino acids. The germline V gene encodes CDR1 MNHEY and CDR2 SMNVEV (reference sequence). The CDR3 region is CATQGQNSYEQYF. The CDR3 nucleotides read TGTGCCACACAGGGGCAAAACTCCTACGAGCAGTACTTC.

The rearrangement links TRBV19 to TRBJ1-5, with TRBD1 identical over 10 bases. Germline trimming cut 5 bases from V and 7 bases from J; bases unmatched to any gene: 8. Germline V gives CDR1 LNHDA, CDR2 SQIVND (reference sequence). This CDR3 region has 15 residues. The CDR3 is CASSPRTGGIQPQHF. CDR3 bases: TGTGCCAGTAGTCCCCGGACAGGGGGTATCCAGCCCCAGCATTTT.

DNA for the CDR3: TGTGCCAGCAGTTTAATTATTTTCGGCAATCAGCCCCAGCATTTT. It encodes CASSLIIFGNQPQHF. The rearrangement joins TRBV6-5 to TRBJ1-5; D is undetermined. CDR3 size: 15 residues. CDR1 is MNHEY and CDR2 is SVGAGI in the germline V gene. V was shortened by 4 bases and J by 2 bases, with 12 bases between the two germline ends.

This clone was picked up one time. The chain uses TRBV7-2 and TRBJ1-5; D is unresolved. The CDR3 contains 14 residues. Trimming pared 5 bases from V and 3 bases from J, leaving 11 bases between. Germline V lookup: CDR1 SGHTA, CDR2 FQGNSA. The CDR3 sequence is CASSPPGANQPQHF. CDR3 coding DNA: TGTGCCAGCAGCCCCCCGGGAGCCAATCAGCCCCAGCATTTT.

This chain uses TRBV10-3 with TRBJ1-2; 10 nucleotides line up with TRBD1. V shed 7 bases and J 4 bases; nucleotides not matched to a gene: 6. This CDR3 has 14 residues. Germline CDR1 and CDR2: ENHRY and SYGVKD. The chain's CDR3 is CAIKPGQGIYGYTF. The CDR3 DNA reads TGTGCCATCAAACCGGGACAGGGGATCTATGGCTACACCTTC.

V usage is TRBV10-3 and J usage is TRBJ2-7; the match to TRBD1 covers 9 bases. The CDR3 covers 15 residues. CDR1 and CDR2 from the germline V gene are ENHRY and SYGVKD. V gave up 7 bases and J gave up 2 bases; unmatched junction bases: 9. The CDR3 loop reads CAITSADRGPYEQYF. The CDR3 DNA sequence: TGTGCCATCACTAGCGCGGACAGGGGTCCCTACGAGCAGTACTTC.

The chain employs TRBV30 and TRBJ2-1, with TRBD2 identical over 12 bases. The germline V gene has CDR1 GTSNPN and CDR2 SVGIG (reference sequence). V lost 8 bases and J lost 0; bases outside the gene matches: 8. CDR3 length: 16 residues. In DNA form, the CDR3 reads TGTGCCGGACTAGCGGGGCGCCTGAGCTCCTACAATGAGCAGTTCTTC. Residues: CAGLAGRLSSYNEQFF.

The J gene is TRBJ1-2, the V gene TRBV5-1, with a weak D call TRBD1 (5 bases). The CDR3 is 12 residues long. Germline V gene lookup returns CDR1 SGHRS and CDR2 YFSETQ. Trimming took off 4 bases at V and 8 bases at J, with 12 bases between the two ends. CDR3 bases: TGCGCCAGCAGCAGCTACAGGTGGGGCTACACCTTC. It is translated as CASSSYRWGYTF.

This chain uses TRBV27 with TRBJ1-4; tentative D call: TRBD1 (6 bases). Trimming pared 3 bases from V and 3 bases from J, leaving 8 bases between. Per germline, CDR1 MNHEY and CDR2 SMNVEV (reference sequence). The CDR3 runs to 14 residues. In DNA, the CDR3 is TGTGCCAGCAGTTTCAGGGGAGCTAATGAAAAACTGTTTTTT. Encoded protein: CASSFRGANEKLFF.

Only one count was recorded for this clone. The V call is TRBV19, the J call TRBJ1-5; 12 nucleotides align to TRBD1. V trimming: 3 bases; J trimming: 6 bases; junction bases outside the gene matches: 9. The V gene's germline CDR1 is LNHDA and CDR2 SQIVND (reference sequence). The CDR3 has 17 amino acids. This CDR3 reads CASSIERGQGAFQPQHF. In DNA, the CDR3 is TGTGCCAGTAGTATTGAACGGGGACAGGGGGCCTTTCAGCCCCAGCATTTT.